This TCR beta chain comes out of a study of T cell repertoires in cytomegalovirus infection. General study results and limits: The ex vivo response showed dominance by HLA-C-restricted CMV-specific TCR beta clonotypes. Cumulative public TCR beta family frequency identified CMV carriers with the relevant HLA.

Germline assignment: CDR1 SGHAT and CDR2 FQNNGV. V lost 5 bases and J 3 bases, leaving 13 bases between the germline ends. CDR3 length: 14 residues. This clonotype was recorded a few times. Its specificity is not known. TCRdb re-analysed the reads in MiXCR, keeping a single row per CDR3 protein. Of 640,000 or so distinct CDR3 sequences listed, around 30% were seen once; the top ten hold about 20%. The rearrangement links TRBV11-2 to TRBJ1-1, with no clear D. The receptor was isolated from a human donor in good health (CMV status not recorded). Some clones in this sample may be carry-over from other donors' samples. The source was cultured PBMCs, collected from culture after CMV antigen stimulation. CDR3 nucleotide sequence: TGTGCCAGCAGCCCGGAGGTGCGTGACACTGAAGCTTTCTTT. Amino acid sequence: CASSPEVRDTEAFF.